This T cell receptor (beta chain) was sequenced for a study of blood T cell repertoires in COVID-19. Across the study: COVID-19 samples collected from the United States, Italy and Spain covered acute and convalescent phases.

Per the germline V gene, CDR1 is SGHTA and CDR2 is FQGNSA. This CDR3 has 15 residues. The trim removed 1 base at V and 9 bases at J, leaving 6 bases unmatched. Participants spanned ages about 18 to 90 years and resided in roughly 26 US areas. Cohort assignment relied on participant-reported clinical history. Authors' methods: Reference gene primer amplification yielded estimated nucleated cell counts. Profiled with immunoSEQ multiplex PCR; TCRdb holds only in-frame clones, not every one. V and J calls and clone size follow that table, whereas D and trimming were derived from the DNA. The sample shows hundreds of thousands of clones, 90% of them seen only once.

Sequencing was carried out using PBMCs or T cells enriched from blood (not recorded which). The chain links TRBV7-2 to TRBJ2-1, with TRBD2 matching 10 bases. This TCR derives from a man aged 30 to 45 who had been exposed to COVID-19. CDR3 amino acids: CASSLVTAGGLEQFF. DNA of the CDR3: TGTGCCAGCAGCTTAGTGACAGCGGGGGGGCTTGAGCAGTTCTTC.